The clone carrying this TCR beta chain was found a few times. Semi-nested PCR with Nested Universal Primer A followed constant-region reverse priming of full-length variable regions. Each CDR3 protein is one row after TCRdb ran MiXCR on the 5' RACE reads. The profile shows 45,000 to 70,000 distinct CDR3 sequences, about 28% of them singletons. CD4+CD45RO+CD25- cells were isolated as memory CD4+ T cells. This CDR3 is built from 13 residues. CDR1 and CDR2 (germline): SGHTA, FQGTGA. After removal of 5 bases from V and 6 bases from J, the junction contained 6 bases not matched to a gene. This sequence was found in a female donor with breast cancer. The sample was tumor-infiltrating memory CD4+ T cells sorted from the breast tumor. The subset here: memory CD4+ T cells, CD4+CD45RO+CD25-. This chain links TRBV7-3 with TRBJ1-2; TRBD1 aligns across 7 bases. CDR3 in amino acids: CASSPHQGDGYTF. For the CDR3, the DNA is TGTGCCAGCAGCCCACACCAGGGGGATGGCTACACCTTC. The variable domain in full, completed from reference TRBV7-3 and TRBJ1-2, reads GAGVSQTPSNKVTEKGKYVELRCDPISGHTALYWYRQSLGQGPEFLIYFQGTGAADDSGLPNDRFFAVRPEGSVSTLKIQRTERGDSAVYLCASSPHQGDGYTFGSGTRLTVV.